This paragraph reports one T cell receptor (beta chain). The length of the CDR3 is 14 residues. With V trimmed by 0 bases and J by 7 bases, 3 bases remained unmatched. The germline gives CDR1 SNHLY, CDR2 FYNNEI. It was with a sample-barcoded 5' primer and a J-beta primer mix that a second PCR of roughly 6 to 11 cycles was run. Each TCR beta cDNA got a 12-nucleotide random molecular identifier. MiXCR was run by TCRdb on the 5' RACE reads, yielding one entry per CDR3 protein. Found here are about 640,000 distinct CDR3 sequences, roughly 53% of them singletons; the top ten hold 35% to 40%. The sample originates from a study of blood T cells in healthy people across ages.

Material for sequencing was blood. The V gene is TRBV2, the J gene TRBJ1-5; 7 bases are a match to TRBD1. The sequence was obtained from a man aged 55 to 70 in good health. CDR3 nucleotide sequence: TGTGCCAGCAGTGAAGCCCCAGGGGGGCAGCCCCAGCATTTT. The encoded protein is CASSEAPGGQPQHF.